This T cell receptor (beta chain) comes out of a study of vaccination effects on CD4 cells after COVID-19 (dated by TCRdb to 2022 to 2024). As for the study more broadly: In the ViraFEST assay, PBMC were stimulated with viral peptide pools, and TCR sequencing was then used to find antigen-specific CD4+ T cell clonotypes based on their expansion. Altogether, approximately 10 COVID-19 convalescent patients and several SARS-CoV-2-naive healthy vaccine recipients made up the full study. In two convalescent patients, pre-vaccine samples were collected 16 days and one week ahead of the first dose, 142 and 148 days after COVID-19 diagnosis. Each well held two million PBMC cultured in IMDM containing roughly 5% human AB serum, roughly 9.9 IU/ml IL-2 and gentamicin, along with 10 ug/ml peptides. Cultures from other donors in the study were sequenced with the Oncomine TCR Beta short-read assay on an Illumina iSeq 100. SARS-CoV-2 spike-specific CD4+ TCR repertoires were compared before and after mRNA vaccination in COVID-19 convalescent patients and in infection-naive vaccine recipients. Two doses of either the BNT162b2 or the mRNA-1273 mRNA SARS-CoV-2 vaccine were administered to participants.

Libraries came from the immunoSEQ multiplex PCR assay. DNA from the cultured and isolated CD4+ T cells underwent TCR beta CDR3 sequencing. The study's processing was this. Non-productive TCR sequences were discarded, and reads were trimmed to the CDR3 region, with only CDR3s of 7 or more amino acids retained. The MANAFEST web app was used to identify antigen-specific clonotypes by comparing expansion in peptide wells with expansion in reference cultures. To be called positive, a clone needed expansion at FDR<0.05 compared with the reference and with all other wells, an odds ratio greater than 5, and a frequency greater than 0.1% in two replicate wells. A clonotype was called cross-reactive if it was significantly expanded both in SARS-CoV-2 spike wells and in at least one common cold coronavirus spike condition. Using the stringdist R package, CDR3 similarity was measured by Levenshtein distance, and unrooted trees were constructed with ape in R 3.6.1. This immuneACCESS table, as held by TCRdb, lists in-frame sequences with V and J called but not all clones. Of the missing ones, under half trace to an unresolved V gene in checked studies; the others have no known cause. Clone size and the V and J calls come from that table; the DNA yielded D and trimming. The sample data list 45,000 to 50,000 clones, and about 70% of these were observed just once. The ten largest make up roughly 10% of the sample.

This clone has a handful of counts. This receptor's antigen is unknown. Per-nucleotide qualities are absent, and no much larger clonotype sits a single base away. On the study overall, not on this receptor specifically: Among convalescent patients, the spike-reactive repertoire after vaccination was made up mainly of new vaccine-induced clones that were largely distinct from the clones induced by infection. Clones induced by infection and clones induced by vaccination both contracted markedly at late timepoints after vaccination, which fits with T cell responses waning over time. The study was limited by a small number of convalescent patients, and early post-infection timepoints were lacking.

In the germline V gene (reference sequence), CDR1 corresponds to LNHNV and CDR2 to YYDKDF. The CDR3 contains 15 residues, cysteine and phenylalanine counted. Only the CDR3 portion is preserved as DNA: 45 bases, with reading frame beginning at the first base. V is cut by 0 bases and J by 3 bases, and the space between the germline ends is 11 bases. After around eleven days of culture, CD4+ T cells were isolated with the EasySep CD4+ T cell isolation kit. PCR-confirmed SARS-CoV-2 infection had occurred in convalescent patients between March and December 2020, before the Alpha, Beta and Delta variants emerged in the United States. On days 3 and 7, half of the culture medium was replaced with fresh IL-2-containing medium. Each peptide stimulation condition was cultured in triplicate wells unless otherwise noted. PBMC were separated from whole blood using Ficoll-Paque Plus gradient centrifugation and were then either cryopreserved at -140C or used fresh. The QIAamp micro DNA kit was used to extract genomic DNA from the cultured CD4+ T cells.

The chain uses TRBV15 and TRBJ1-2, with the identity of the D gene unclear. The sequenced sample was CD4+ T cells from PBMCs cultured without peptide, obtained before COVID-19 vaccination. The TCR originated in a human donor who had a prior SARS-CoV-2 infection. CDR3 loop: CATSRDYFGDYGYTF. The DNA sequence is TGTGCCACCAGCAGAGATTATTTTGGGGACTATGGCTACACCTTC.